This T cell receptor beta chain was retrieved from a study of glioma-infiltrating T cells after dendritic cell vaccination (TCRdb year 2016). With regard to the full study: The cohort comprised around 15 glioblastoma patients from Phase I and II dendritic cell vaccination trials, 9 newly diagnosed and 6 with recurrent disease. Patients received three intradermal dendritic cell vaccine injections at biweekly intervals in the arm below the axilla. Tumor-infiltrating lymphocyte content was quantified and tumor and blood repertoires were compared in dendritic cell-vaccinated glioblastoma patients by deep sequencing of TCR beta CDR3 regions. Patients received autologous tumor lysate-pulsed dendritic cell vaccination between 2003 and 2012. The vaccine consisted of monocyte-derived dendritic cells cultured approximately seven days with IL-4 and GM-CSF, then pulsed overnight with autologous tumor lysate. TCR sequencing metrics, including TIL content and tumor-blood repertoire overlap, were correlated with survival after dendritic cell vaccination. Summary of the overall study and its limitations: The cohort was small and heterogeneous, and full blood and tumor sets were available for few patients, with initial-recurrent tumor pairs available for even fewer patients. After dendritic cell vaccination, a higher estimated pretreatment TIL content predicted longer time to progression and overall survival. TCR clonality showed no direct relationship with survival, which suggests that a diverse polyclonal response may be important. The response model built on TCR overlap across three groups was characterized as speculative, with prospective validation still needed.

The CDR3 covers 18 residues, taking in both the cysteine and the phenylalanine. The CDR3 DNA has 54 bases and is translated from base 1. Taken from the germline V gene, the CDR1 and CDR2 loops are SGDLS and YYNGEE. V lost 0 bases and J lost 4 bases, and the count of bases not matched to a germline gene is 8. Patients were selected for having adequate residual fresh-frozen tumor tissue and more than two years of available survival data. An isocitrate dehydrogenase mutation was not carried by any of the glioblastoma patients, although molecular status was otherwise variable. PBMC were collected before vaccination, two weeks after the third vaccination, and at tumor progression if tumor progression occurred. The Qiagen DNeasy Blood extraction Kit was used for extraction of genomic DNA. Using the immunoSEQ assay, TCRB CDR3 regions were amplified from 1.5 to 2 micrograms of genomic DNA, or from all available DNA when less than that was on hand. The multiplex PCR employed 60 forward primers targeting TCR V beta segments and 13 reverse primers targeting J beta segments. Synthetic control templates were spiked into each sample at limiting dilution to estimate reads per starting template. The Illumina HiSeq System generated sequencing reads of 87 bp. In the paper's pipeline: To remove PCR and sequencing errors, closely related sequences were merged with a nearest neighbor algorithm. TCR overlap was defined as the percentage of unique tumor TCR beta sequences that were also present in the same patient's peripheral blood. Not all clones reach the TCRdb copy of this immuneACCESS table, which keeps in-frame sequences only. Checked studies attribute under half of the gap to unresolved V genes and leave the rest unexplained. V and J calls and clone size follow that table, whereas D and trimming were derived from the DNA. This sample is represented by nearly 85,000 clones; 85% to 90% of them were singletons. About 3% of the sample rests with the top ten.

Only one count was recorded for this clone. It lacks a known antigen. Base qualities are not at hand, and no much larger clone is one base apart. The rearrangement joined TRBV9 to TRBJ2-1, with 12 junctional bases fitting TRBD1. The receptor comes from a human donor with glioblastoma. The sequences come from blood, collected before dendritic cell vaccination. The sequenced DNA: TGTGCCAGCAGCGTAGAAGCAAGGGACAGGGGGCAGTACAATGAGCAGTTCTTC. It translates as CASSVEARDRGQYNEQFF.